Presented here are 26 T cell receptor beta chains from one specimen sequenced in a study of T cells after yellow fever vaccination. TCRdb re-called the 5' RACE reads with MiXCR, one entry per CDR3 protein. The data hold around 500,000 distinct CDR3 sequences, with less than 25% observed a single time. This specimen consisted of PBMCs, obtained approximately 22 days after the first yellow fever vaccination. The receptors stem from a man aged 18-30 years who received the YFV17D yellow fever vaccine.

Only a few counts were recorded for this clonotype. The chain links TRBV6-1 to TRBJ2-2, with D perhaps TRBD1 (6 bases). CDR3 size: 14 residues. Germline V lookup: CDR1 MNHNS, CDR2 SASEGT. Trimming took off 7 bases at V and 2 bases at J, with 11 bases between the two ends. This CDR3 reads CASKTGRNTGELFF. In nucleotides, the CDR3 is TGTGCCAGCAAGACAGGCAGAAACACCGGGGAGCTGTTTTTT.

There are a few counts of this clonotype. The V and J genes are TRBV7-9 and TRBJ2-1; 9 bases are a match to TRBD1. The V segment lost 1 base and the J segment 8 bases; nucleotides outside the gene matches: 6. The V gene's germline CDR1 is SEHNR and CDR2 FQNEAQ (reference sequence). This CDR3 contains 15 residues. The CDR3 sequence is CASSLVRTGVYEQFF. In nucleotides, the CDR3 is TGTGCCAGCAGCTTAGTCCGGACAGGGGTGTATGAGCAGTTCTTC.

The chain is built from TRBV24-1 and TRBJ2-3, with D possibly matching TRBD2 (6 bases). V was shortened by 6 bases and J by 0 bases, with 12 bases between the two germline ends. The CDR3 totals 15 residues. Germline V gene lookup returns CDR1 KGHDR and CDR2 SFDVKD. The CDR3 is CATSSGEGSTDTQYF. In DNA, the CDR3 is TGTGCCACCAGTTCGGGGGAAGGGAGCACAGATACGCAGTATTTT.

This clonotype was picked up many times. The chain carries TRBV7-3 and TRBJ2-1, with D possibly matching TRBD1 (6 bases). This CDR3 region has 13 residues. V was shortened by 3 bases and J by 6 bases, with 9 bases between the two germline ends. CDR1 and CDR2 from the germline V gene are SGHTA and FQGTGA. CDR3 sequence (DNA): TGTGCCAGCAGCTTCTCACAGGGCAATGAGCAGTTCTTC. Protein sequence: CASSFSQGNEQFF.

The chain links TRBV7-3 to TRBJ2-1; D gene ambiguous. The germline CDR1 and CDR2 sequences are SGHTA and FQGTGA. V lost 6 bases to trimming and J lost 8 bases, with 17 bases between them. The CDR3 spans 14 residues. The CDR3: CASSSRMGMDEQFF. The CDR3, as DNA: TGTGCCAGCAGTTCACGGATGGGGATGGATGAGCAGTTCTTC.

The sample holds a few counts of this clonotype. The V call is TRBV7-6, the J call TRBJ2-5; D unresolved. The CDR3 loop spans 13 amino acids. Deletions cut 4 bases from V and 7 bases from J, with 13 bases between. The germline gives CDR1 SGHVS, CDR2 FNYEAQ. The CDR3 here is CASSSNVLGTQYF. The CDR3, as DNA: TGTGCCAGCAGCTCTAACGTCCTGGGGACCCAGTACTTC. Complete variable domain (other parts from reference TRBV7-6 and TRBJ2-5): GAGVSQSPRYKVTKRGQDVALRCDPISGHVSLYWYRQALGQGPEFLTYFNYEAQQDKSGLPNDRFSAERPEGSISTLTIQRTEQRDSAMYRCASSSNVLGTQYFGPGTRLLVL.

The chain recombines TRBV9 with TRBJ1-2; perhaps TRBD1 as D (5 bases). V dropped 3 bases and J dropped 6 bases, with 15 bases sitting between them. The length of the CDR3 is 14 residues. Per the germline V gene, CDR1 is SGDLS and CDR2 is YYNGEE. The CDR3 DNA is TGTGCCAGCAGCGCCGGGACCAGGATCCATGGCTACACCTTC. Translation gives CASSAGTRIHGYTF.

This clonotype appeared a few times. The chain has TRBV24-1 and TRBJ1-2; the D is unclear. This CDR3 spans 12 amino acids. V was pared by 0 bases and J by 8 bases, with 6 bases between. In germline, CDR1 is KGHDR, CDR2 SFDVKD. The CDR3: CATSDLEGGYTF. CDR3 in DNA: TGTGCCACCAGTGATTTGGAAGGGGGCTACACCTTC.

V is TRBV6-2 or TRBV6-3 and J is TRBJ2-1; D is ambiguous. Trimming cost V 2 bases and J 0 bases, with 8 bases left between them. The CDR3 has 15 amino acids. The germline V gene encodes CDR1 MNHEY and CDR2 SVGEGT. The CDR3 nucleotides read TGTGCCAGCAGTTACGGCGATGACTCCTACAATGAGCAGTTCTTC. Its protein product is CASSYGDDSYNEQFF.

The chain has TRBV5-8 and TRBJ1-6, with D unresolved. The CDR3 loop spans 14 amino acids. CDR1 and CDR2 from the germline V gene are SGHTS and YDEGEE. The germline V and J ends were trimmed by 4 bases and 10 bases, with 15 bases remaining between them. CDR3 residues: CASSPKILGSPLHF. The CDR3 DNA is TGTGCCAGCAGCCCGAAGATCCTCGGGTCACCCCTCCACTTT.

In DNA form, the CDR3 reads TGTGCCAGCAGTTACTCCGTCGTACAGGATGAAAAACTGTTTTTT. It yields the protein CASSYSVVQDEKLFF. V gene TRBV6-5 combines with J gene TRBJ1-4; D is possibly TRBD1 (5 bases). The CDR3 consists of 15 residues. CDR1 and CDR2 from the germline V gene are MNHEY and SVGAGI. Trimming took 0 bases from V and 6 from J, leaving 11 bases between them.

This clonotype appeared a few times. V is TRBV15 and J is TRBJ2-5; 10 bases line up with TRBD1. Trimming cost V 2 bases and J 6 bases; bases outside gene matches: 6. Germline CDR1 LNHNV, CDR2 YYDKDF (reference sequence). This CDR3 has 15 amino acids. The CDR3 sequence is CATSRSDRGLQTQYF. The CDR3 DNA follows: TGTGCCACCAGCAGATCCGACAGGGGGCTGCAGACCCAGTACTTC.

This clonotype was detected once. V is TRBV12-3 or TRBV12-4 and J is TRBJ1-6; 8 bases map to TRBD1. Trimming cost V 7 bases and J 6 bases; bases outside gene matches: 8. This CDR3 contains 15 residues. The CDR3 coding sequence is TGTGCCAGCATCGTACAGGGGGGCCGTAATTCACCCCTCCACTTT. Translated, it gives CASIVQGGRNSPLHF.

This chain uses TRBV12-3 or TRBV12-4 with TRBJ1-6; no clear D. Trimming left V 3 bases short and J 6 bases short, with 9 bases between. The CDR3 runs to 14 residues. The CDR3 loop reads CASSFQFRNSPLHF. The CDR3 nucleotides read TGTGCCAGCAGTTTCCAGTTCCGTAATTCACCCCTCCACTTT.

V gene TRBV19 combines with J gene TRBJ1-5; D gene uncertain. The V gene's germline CDR1 is LNHDA and CDR2 SQIVND (reference sequence). The V and J ends lost 5 bases and 0 bases respectively, with 11 bases between them. The CDR3 is 15 amino acids. For the CDR3, the DNA is TGTGCCAGTAGTCCCTCTTCCCATAGCAATCAGCCCCAGCATTTT. Protein: CASSPSSHSNQPQHF.

The chain is built from TRBV2 and TRBJ2-7; D assignment may be TRBD1 or TRBD2 (5 bases each). Germline V CDR1 and CDR2: SNHLY, FYNNEI. Deletions cut 6 bases from V and 1 base from J, with 10 bases between. The length of the CDR3 is 13 residues. The CDR3 loop reads CASSGTASYEQYV. In DNA, the CDR3 is TGTGCCAGCAGCGGGACGGCGTCCTACGAGCAGTACGTC.

The chain recombines TRBV28 with TRBJ1-5; 9 positions match TRBD1. Trimming at V came to 6 bases and at J to 7 bases, leaving 13 bases not matched to a gene. This CDR3 contains 16 residues. CDR1 is MDHEN, CDR2 SYDVKM, per germline. DNA of the CDR3: TGTGCCAGCAGACCTACACAGGGGGCAATGAAACAGCCCCAGCATTTT. Protein: CASRPTQGAMKQPQHF.

This clonotype was detected ten times or more. The chain joins TRBV7-2 to TRBJ1-1, with D unclear. Germline lookup yields CDR1 SGHTA and CDR2 FQGNSA. CDR3 length equals 13 residues. The V end was cut by 1 base, the J end by 3 bases, with 6 bases between. This CDR3 is CASSLVWDTEAFF. DNA for the CDR3: TGTGCCAGCAGCTTAGTCTGGGACACTGAAGCTTTCTTT.

V is TRBV4-3 and J is TRBJ2-1; D is perhaps TRBD2 (5 bases). The CDR3 loop spans 15 amino acids. With 1 base removed from V and 7 bases from J, the gap between germline ends came to 14 bases. The V gene's germline CDR1 is LGHNA and CDR2 YSLEER. The CDR3 sequence is CASSQVSGVFNEQFF. CDR3 coding DNA: TGCGCCAGCAGCCAAGTGTCCGGGGTCTTTAATGAGCAGTTCTTC.

The chain links TRBV19 to TRBJ2-7; 7 bases are a match to TRBD2. Unmatched junction bases numbered 7, after V lost 3 bases and J lost 2 bases. Germline V gene lookup returns CDR1 LNHDA and CDR2 SQIVND (reference sequence). This CDR3 comprises 15 residues. The CDR3 loop reads CASSILPGRAYEQYF. The CDR3 DNA sequence: TGTGCCAGTAGTATCTTACCAGGGAGGGCCTACGAGCAGTACTTC.

This clonotype was seen only a few times. At one of its ends the junction is not consistent with the germline gene, which may arise from a read error. V and J are TRBV15 and TRBJ1-5; D is unclear. Germline V gene sequence: CDR1 LNHNV, CDR2 YYDKDF (reference sequence). This CDR3 spans 13 amino acids. The CDR3 loop is CATRRDLGRPQHF. CDR3 DNA: TGTGCCACCAGGAGAGATCTCGGGCGGCCCCAGCATTTT.

This clonotype has more than one count but fewer than ten. The chain links TRBV3-1 to TRBJ2-5; TRBD2 matches 7 bases. Germline trimming cut 4 bases from V and 4 bases from J; bases unmatched to any gene: 3. Germline V gene data show CDR1 as LGHDT and CDR2 as YNNKEL (reference sequence). The CDR3 sequence is 13 residues long. CDR3 sequence: CASSPTSRETQYF. The CDR3 DNA reads as TGTGCCAGCAGCCCGACTAGCCGAGAGACCCAGTACTTC.

Many counts were recorded for this clonotype. This CDR3 is CASSEVGTPDTQYF. The CDR3 DNA reads as TGTGCCAGCAGTGAAGTGGGGACCCCAGATACGCAGTATTTT. This chain uses TRBV6-1 with TRBJ2-3; D might be TRBD1 or TRBD2, each matching 5 bases. Germline V gives CDR1 MNHNS, CDR2 SASEGT. Deletions cut 1 base from V and 4 bases from J, with 9 bases between. This CDR3 spans 14 amino acids.

The V and J genes are TRBV5-1 and TRBJ2-7, with TRBD1 identical over 9 bases. The CDR3 is 15 amino acids. V lost 3 bases, J lost 6 bases, and 10 bases stayed unmatched. The germline CDR1 and CDR2 sequences are SGHRS and YFSETQ. CDR3 nucleotide sequence: TGCGCCAGCAGCTCGGGCGGGACAGGGCCCGTCGAGCAGTACTTC. It is translated as CASSSGGTGPVEQYF.

This clonotype appeared a few times. V is TRBV27 and J is TRBJ1-6; D is possibly TRBD1 (5 bases). The CDR3 is made up of 16 amino acids. Trimming removed 5 bases from V and 0 bases from J, with 11 bases in between. The germline gives CDR1 MNHEY, CDR2 SMNVEV (reference sequence). The CDR3 DNA sequence: TGTGCCAGCAGTGTCAGGGAGAGCTCCTATAATTCACCCCTCCACTTT. Its protein is CASSVRESSYNSPLHF.

The genes are TRBV11-2 and TRBJ2-5, with D maybe TRBD2 (6 bases). Deletions cut 2 bases from V and 4 bases from J, with 11 bases between. The CDR3 has 14 amino acids. In germline, CDR1 is SGHAT, CDR2 FQNNGV. The CDR3 nucleotides read TGTGCCAGCAGCTTAAGGCGCGGGGTAGAGACCCAGTACTTC. This encodes CASSLRRGVETQYF.